This TCR beta chain came from a study of T cell repertoires in ileal Crohn's disease (dated by TCRdb to between 2018 and 2021). About the study as a whole: Median disease duration was about eight years, and under 40% of patients were identified as active smokers at the time of surgery. All patients had surgery for a complication: stricturing disease in around 60% and penetrating disease in roughly 40%. Roughly half of the patients were given postoperative therapy, with ten to twelve receiving thiopurines and about 19 receiving anti-TNF agents. TCR repertoire analysis was performed in about 59 Crohn's disease patients drawn from a prospective multicentre cohort. Running in parallel with the study was a multicentre cohort set up to find predictors of early endoscopic recurrence following ileocolonic resection. Endoscopic postoperative recurrence was defined by a Rutgeerts score above i0. The study sequenced 150 to 200 mucosal samples from around 57 patients, taken at several locations on the surgical specimen and at postoperative endoscopy. The research as a whole found: Compared with non-smokers, patients who were active smokers at surgery showed a significantly higher proportion of clonal expansions (25.9% vs 17.9%, p=0.02). Compared with CD4 T cells, sorted CD8 T cells contained more high-frequency clones, which suggests that the mucosal expansions were mostly CD8. Only a subgroup of patients, of unstated size, had their mucosal CD4 and CD8 T cells sorted and sequenced. Endoscopic recurrence was found to be associated with higher high-frequency clone percentages at surgery, and recurrence was observed in all patients with clonality above 26.8% (18/57).

To be eligible, patients had to be adults with ileal or ileocolonic Crohn's disease and an indication for ileocolonic resection. Whole ileal mucosal biopsies were stored frozen at -80°C before DNA extraction. Genomic DNA was isolated from frozen whole biopsies using a TRizol-based method, and the DNA was quantified with a NanoDrop 2000 spectrophotometer. For commercial TCRB immunosequencing, 450 to 550 nanograms of biopsy DNA were submitted for each sample. CDR3 regions were amplified from genomic DNA by Adaptive Biotechnology using a two-step, amplification bias-controlled multiplex PCR. The first PCR used primers for every V and J gene segment; the second PCR added barcodes and Illumina adapters. An Illumina instrument was used to sequence the CDR3 libraries. The study's own analysis went as follows. The analysis used both the pipelines supplied by the vendor and custom analysis of the raw data in R/Bioconductor with R version 3.3.0. Clonality, ranging from 0 to 1, was calculated as the inverse of the normalised Shannon entropy of all productive clones. The repertoire share taken up by the top 100 clones defined high-frequency clones, and only clones that passed a 95% confidence test were kept. The Simpson index measured repertoire diversity, and the Morisita-Horn index measured overlap between samples. Held by TCRdb, this immuneACCESS table contains in-frame sequences only and omits some clones. Under half of the omission traces to an unresolved V gene where checked; the cause of the rest is unknown. Clone size and the V and J calls come from that table; the DNA yielded D and trimming. The sample table lists 11,000 to 15,000 clones, over 80% of them with a count of one. In total, the top ten clones hold about 5.7% of the sample.

Concerning this clone itself: Which antigen it targets is not known. Within one base of it there is no much larger clone, and no base qualities were kept.

The CDR3, from cysteine to phenylalanine, totals 16 residues. Only CDR3 DNA is held: 48 bases, read in frame from base 1. Per the germline V gene, SGDLS is the CDR1 and YYNGEE is the CDR2. V loses 4 bases, J loses 0 bases, and the germline ends lie 16 bases apart. The sequenced material came from ileal tissue. The receptor comes from an adult with Crohn's disease. Here the chain combines TRBV9 and TRBJ1-2, with TRBD1 tentatively as D gene (5 bases match). The bases read TGTGCCAGCAGCCAATCTCATGCGACAGCTAACTATGGCTACACCTTC. Its translation reads: CASSQSHATANYGYTF.